These 29 T cell receptor beta chains originate from one sample sequenced in a study. MiXCR, run by TCRdb on the RT-PCR reads, gives a single entry per CDR3 protein. The sample has fewer than 800,000 distinct CDR3 sequences; 12% to 15% are singletons. Input material: memory CD4+ T cells from blood. Receptors were obtained from a female donor in good health, serving as a healthy control.

The chain employs TRBV20-1 and TRBJ2-5; weak D call: TRBD2 (6 bases). Between the trimmed V and J ends, which lost 5 bases and 5 bases, there was a span of 15 bases. CDR1 is DFQATT and CDR2 is SNEGSKA in the germline V gene (reference sequence). CDR3 length: 13 amino acids. The DNA of the CDR3 is TGCAGTGCTCGACTAGGGGTGGACGAGACCCAGTACTTC. Its translation is CSARLGVDETQYF.

This clonotype has only a few counts. The chain couples TRBV20-1 to TRBJ1-1; no clear D. Trimming removed 3 bases from V and 10 bases from J, with 18 bases in between. The CDR3 length is 13 residues. From germline, CDR1 is DFQATT and CDR2 SNEGSKA (reference sequence). CDR3 loop: CSARGFGHFLAFF. The CDR3 DNA follows: TGCAGTGCTAGGGGGTTCGGCCATTTTCTAGCTTTCTTT.

V is TRBV4-2 and J is TRBJ1-6; 11 bases align to TRBD1. Looked up from germline, CDR1 is LGHNA and CDR2 is YNFKEQ. The CDR3 has 16 amino acids. With 2 bases clipped from V and 8 bases from J, the junction kept 5 bases outside the gene matches. The CDR3 region is CASSQPGGQGDSPLHF. CDR3 sequence (DNA): TGTGCCAGCAGCCAACCTGGGGGACAGGGGGATTCACCCCTCCACTTT.

This clonotype was counted between two and nine times. The chain employs TRBV20-1 and TRBJ1-1, with D unclear. Germline V CDR1 and CDR2: DFQATT, SNEGSKA (reference sequence). The ends were cut back, 2 bases at V and 1 base at J, with 14 bases in the middle. The CDR3 has 15 residues. CDR3 sequence reads: CSARSVGKGNTEAFF. CDR3 in DNA: TGCAGTGCTAGAAGTGTGGGGAAGGGGAACACTGAAGCTTTCTTT.

The V gene is TRBV3-1, the J gene TRBJ2-1; 7 bases are shared with TRBD2. The CDR3 has 13 amino acids. Trimming took 1 base from V and 14 from J; bases not matched to a gene: 8. Germline lookup yields CDR1 LGHDT and CDR2 YNNKEL (reference sequence). CDR3: CASSQGGGNDEFF. As DNA, the CDR3 is TGTGCCAGCAGCCAAGGGGGAGGGAACGATGAGTTCTTC.

This clonotype was seen more than once but under ten times. This sequence joins TRBV9 and TRBJ1-6; D is perhaps TRBD1 (6 bases). The CDR3 is 17 residues long. The germline CDR1 and CDR2 sequences are SGDLS and YYNGEE. V dropped 4 bases and J dropped 4 bases, with 18 bases sitting between them. The CDR3: CASSKEPTGSYNSPLHF. CDR3 DNA sequence: TGTGCCAGCAGCAAAGAACCCACAGGGTCATATAATTCACCCCTCCACTTT.

This clonotype has ten or more counts. V usage is TRBV20-1 and J usage is TRBJ2-5; possible D gene TRBD1, 6 bases. Germline V gives CDR1 DFQATT, CDR2 SNEGSKA (reference sequence). V was pared by 6 bases and J by 7 bases, with 27 bases between. This CDR3 has 16 amino acids. The chain's CDR3 is CSATKSDRPHWGTQYF. The DNA for the CDR3 is TGCAGTGCAACCAAAAGCGACAGGCCCCACTGGGGGACCCAGTACTTC.

This clonotype was observed a few times. The chain uses TRBV7-2 and TRBJ2-1, with 9 positions matching TRBD2. The CDR3 sequence is 14 residues long. J gave up 15 bases and V 1 base, and 10 bases lay outside the gene matches. The germline gives CDR1 SGHTA, CDR2 FQGNSA. CDR3 nucleotide sequence: TGTGCCAGCAGCTTAGTAGCTAGCGGGAAAGGCGGGTTCTTC. Its protein product is CASSLVASGKGGFF.

This clonotype was counted ten times or more. The V and J genes are TRBV12-3 or TRBV12-4 and TRBJ2-3, with unresolved D. V was clipped by 5 bases and J by 3 bases, with 12 bases between them. The CDR3 is 14 residues long. The CDR3 region is CASSIPGGTDTQYF. The CDR3 nucleotides read TGTGCCAGCAGTATCCCGGGCGGAACAGATACGCAGTATTTT.

This clonotype showed up just a few times. The rearrangement links TRBV20-1 to TRBJ2-3, with 12 bases that match TRBD2. Trimming took 0 bases from V and 4 from J; bases not matched to a gene: 17. The CDR3 runs 20 residues. Per the germline V gene, CDR1 is DFQATT and CDR2 is SNEGSKA (reference sequence). The CDR3 protein is CSARDQTGATLAGGSDTQYF. Written as DNA, the CDR3 is TGCAGTGCTAGAGATCAGACCGGGGCAACGCTAGCGGGAGGGTCAGATACGCAGTATTTT.

V and J are TRBV12-3 or TRBV12-4 and TRBJ2-1; maybe TRBD2 (6 bases). The V gene lost 6 bases and the J gene lost 8 bases, with 14 bases spanning the gap. The length of the CDR3 is 13 residues. The DNA of the CDR3 is TGTGCCAGCAGAACATGGGGGGTTTATGAGCAGTTCTTC. As protein: CASRTWGVYEQFF.

The chain has TRBV20-1 and TRBJ1-3; possible D gene TRBD1, 6 bases. Per germline, CDR1 DFQATT and CDR2 SNEGSKA (reference sequence). V was shortened by 0 bases and J by 2 bases, with 8 bases between the two germline ends. There are 14 residues in the CDR3. This CDR3 reads CSAREGDTGNTIYF. The CDR3 DNA reads as TGCAGTGCTAGAGAAGGGGACACTGGAAACACCATATATTTT.

The table lists this clonotype with a count of one. V and J are TRBV6-7 and TRBJ1-1; the D is unclear. TRBV6-7 is annotated as an ORF whose role is uncertain. The CDR3 contains 16 residues. V was shortened by 2 bases and J by 1 base, with 14 bases between the two germline ends. The CDR3 nucleotides are TGTGCCAGCAGTTACGCGTTTGACGGAACGAACACTGAAGCTTTCTTT. Translated: CASSYAFDGTNTEAFF.

This clonotype was detected only a few times. V usage is TRBV10-3 and J usage is TRBJ2-2; tentative D call: TRBD1 (5 bases). V was shortened by 7 bases and J by 3 bases, with 12 bases between the two germline ends. The CDR3 sequence is 14 residues long. CDR1 and CDR2 (germline): ENHRY, SYGVKD. The CDR3 region is CAITQGSDTGELFF. CDR3 nucleotide sequence: TGTGCCATCACCCAGGGTTCGGACACCGGGGAGCTGTTTTTT.

In its sample, this clonotype was seen many times. V is TRBV12-3 or TRBV12-4 and J is TRBJ2-3; D is perhaps TRBD2 (5 bases). Trimming pared 6 bases from V and 6 bases from J, leaving 13 bases between. The CDR3 consists of 13 residues. The CDR3 nucleotides are TGTGCCAGCAGGGGGAGTAGCATCGATACGCAGTATTTT. Protein: CASRGSSIDTQYF.

This clonotype occurred a few times. The chain links TRBV20-1 to TRBJ1-5; 7 bases agree with TRBD1. J lost 1 base, V lost 4 bases, and 4 bases had no gene match. This CDR3 has 14 amino acids. The V gene's germline CDR1 is DFQATT and CDR2 SNEGSKA (reference sequence). For the CDR3, the DNA is TGCAGTGCTAAAGGGGACAGCAGCAATCAGCCCCAGCATTTT. This gives the protein CSAKGDSSNQPQHF.

The chain uses TRBV28 and TRBJ2-1, with D possibly matching TRBD1 (6 bases). The V and J ends lost 5 bases and 5 bases respectively, with 16 bases between them. The germline V gene encodes CDR1 MDHEN and CDR2 SYDVKM. This CDR3 contains 15 residues. The CDR3 region has the DNA TGTGCCAGCAGTAAATACAGGGTCAGTGACAATGAGCAGTTCTTC. Translation gives CASSKYRVSDNEQFF.

The chain is built from TRBV6-4 and TRBJ2-2, with D hard to call. Germline CDR1 reads MRHNA; CDR2 reads SNTAGT. V was cut by 3 bases and J by 5 bases, with 13 bases left in between. CDR3 size: 15 residues. The CDR3: CASSEGTGSTGELFF. The CDR3, as DNA: TGTGCCAGCAGTGAGGGAACCGGGTCTACCGGGGAGCTGTTTTTT.

This clonotype was detected ten times or more. V usage is TRBV12-3 or TRBV12-4 and J usage is TRBJ1-2; unclear D gene. The ends were cut back, 4 bases at V and 7 bases at J, with 7 bases in the middle. This CDR3 region has 11 residues. CDR3 DNA: TGTGCCAGCAGTTCACGGGGTGGCTACACCTTC. Its protein product is CASSSRGGYTF.

The rearrangement joins TRBV20-1 to TRBJ1-1; weak D call: TRBD1 (6 bases). The CDR3 spans 13 residues. The germline V gene has CDR1 DFQATT and CDR2 SNEGSKA (reference sequence). The V and J ends lost 6 bases and 7 bases respectively, with 18 bases between them. CDR3 nucleotide sequence: TGCAGTGCGTCCGACGCACACAGGGATGAAGCTTTCTTT. Its translation: CSASDAHRDEAFF.

The chain recombines TRBV4-2 with TRBJ1-1, with a weak D call TRBD1 (5 bases). This CDR3 has 13 amino acids. V lost 4 bases, J lost 8 bases, and 14 bases lay in between. Germline values: CDR1 LGHNA, CDR2 YNFKEQ. The CDR3 DNA follows: TGTGCCAGCAGCCCGGGCATCCCAGGGGAAGCTTTCTTT. Its protein is CASSPGIPGEAFF.

Written as DNA, the CDR3 is TGTGCCAGTGCACAGGGTTGGCGCTATGGCTACACCTTC. It codes for CASAQGWRYGYTF. This chain uses TRBV27 with TRBJ1-2; the D gene is possibly TRBD1 (6 bases). Trimming pared 9 bases from V and 4 bases from J, leaving 15 bases between. The CDR3 is made up of 13 amino acids. CDR1 and CDR2 (germline): MNHEY, SMNVEV (reference sequence).

The V gene is TRBV5-1, the J gene TRBJ1-2; D perhaps matches TRBD1 (6 bases). Per germline, CDR1 SGHRS and CDR2 YFSETQ. Trimming removed 4 bases from V and 5 bases from J, with 9 bases in between. CDR3 size: 12 residues. The CDR3 reads CASSEGQYGYTF. CDR3 nucleotides: TGCGCCAGCAGCGAGGGACAATATGGCTACACCTTC.

This clonotype was counted ten times or more. This chain links TRBV20-1 with TRBJ2-3; D is perhaps TRBD2 (7 bases). V was trimmed by 1 base and J by 0 bases, leaving 20 bases between them. Germline V CDR1 and CDR2: DFQATT, SNEGSKA (reference sequence). The CDR3 is 18 residues long. CDR3 region: CSARGGLRGRYSTDTQYF. The CDR3 DNA is TGCAGTGCTAGAGGAGGGTTGCGGGGGCGATATAGCACAGATACGCAGTATTTT.

This rearrangement joins TRBV24-1 to TRBJ2-7; perhaps D is TRBD1 or TRBD2 (5 bases each). Germline V gives CDR1 KGHDR, CDR2 SFDVKD. This CDR3 has 14 amino acids. The V gene lost 4 bases and the J gene lost 1 base, with 10 bases spanning the gap. The CDR3 loop reads CATSDPGPSYEQYF. The CDR3 nucleotides are TGTGCCACCAGTGACCCGGGACCGTCCTACGAGCAGTACTTC.

This clonotype was observed a few times. V and J are TRBV6-1 and TRBJ2-7; 8 bases line up with TRBD1. CDR3 length: 16 amino acids. With V trimmed by 7 bases and J by 2 bases, 13 bases remained unmatched. Germline V lookup: CDR1 MNHNS, CDR2 SASEGT. DNA for the CDR3: TGTGCCAGCATTCGATACCCCGGGACAGGCACCTACGAGCAGTACTTC. It translates to CASIRYPGTGTYEQYF.

V gene TRBV7-9 combines with J gene TRBJ1-1; D not resolved. The CDR3 runs 15 residues. With 5 bases removed from V and 5 bases from J, the gap between germline ends came to 18 bases. Per germline, CDR1 SEHNR and CDR2 FQNEAQ (reference sequence). The CDR3 DNA reads TGTGCCAGCAGCCCGCGGTCCGGGGTAGGGACTGAAGCTTTCTTT. Encoded protein: CASSPRSGVGTEAFF. Supplemented by reference TRBV7-9 and TRBJ1-1, the full variable domain reads DTGVSQNPRHKITKRGQNVTFRCDPISEHNRLYWYRQTLGQGPEFLTYFQNEAQLEKSRLLSDRFSAERPKGSFSTLEIQRTEQGDSAMYLCASSPRSGVGTEAFFGQGTRLTVV.

The chain joins TRBV6-5 to TRBJ2-1; perhaps TRBD2 as D (6 bases). Germline V gene data show CDR1 as MNHEY and CDR2 as SVGAGI. The CDR3 has 15 amino acids. Trimming removed 4 bases from V and 1 base from J, with 11 bases in between. The CDR3 sequence is CASSSGTFSYNEQFF. The CDR3, as DNA: TGTGCCAGCAGTTCCGGGACTTTTTCCTACAATGAGCAGTTCTTC.

The J gene is TRBJ2-6, the V gene TRBV10-3; D remains unclear. Germline V gene lookup returns CDR1 ENHRY and CDR2 SYGVKD. The CDR3 has 19 residues. V was cut by 2 bases and J by 0 bases, with 17 bases left in between. The CDR3 is CAISERSPLDVSGANVLTF. The CDR3 region has the DNA TGTGCCATCAGTGAGAGGTCCCCCTTAGATGTCTCTGGGGCCAACGTCCTGACTTTC.